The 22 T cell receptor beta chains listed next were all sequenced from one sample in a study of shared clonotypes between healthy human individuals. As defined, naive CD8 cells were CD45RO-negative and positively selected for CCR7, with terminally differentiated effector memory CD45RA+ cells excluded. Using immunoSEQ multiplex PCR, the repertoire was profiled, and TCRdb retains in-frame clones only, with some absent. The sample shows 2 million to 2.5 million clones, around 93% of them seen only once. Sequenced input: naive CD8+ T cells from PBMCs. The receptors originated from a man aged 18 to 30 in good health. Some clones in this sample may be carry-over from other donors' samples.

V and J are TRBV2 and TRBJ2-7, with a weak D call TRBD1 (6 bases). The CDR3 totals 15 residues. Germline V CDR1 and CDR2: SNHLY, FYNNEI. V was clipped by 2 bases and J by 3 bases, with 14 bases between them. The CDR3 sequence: CASSEYRTENYEQYF. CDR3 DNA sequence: TGTGCCAGCAGTGAATATCGGACAGAAAACTACGAGCAGTACTTC.

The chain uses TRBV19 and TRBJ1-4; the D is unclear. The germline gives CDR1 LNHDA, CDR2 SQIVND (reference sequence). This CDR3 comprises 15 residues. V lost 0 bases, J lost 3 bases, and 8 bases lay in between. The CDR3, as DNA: TGTGCCAGTAGTATAGATGACGGACCTAATGAAAAACTGTTTTTT. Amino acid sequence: CASSIDDGPNEKLFF.

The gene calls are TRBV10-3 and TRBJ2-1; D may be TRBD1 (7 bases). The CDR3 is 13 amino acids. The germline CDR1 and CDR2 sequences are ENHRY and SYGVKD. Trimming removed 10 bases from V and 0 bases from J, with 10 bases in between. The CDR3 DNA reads TGTGCCACCCAGGGGGGCTCCTACAATGAGCAGTTCTTC. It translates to CATQGGSYNEQFF.

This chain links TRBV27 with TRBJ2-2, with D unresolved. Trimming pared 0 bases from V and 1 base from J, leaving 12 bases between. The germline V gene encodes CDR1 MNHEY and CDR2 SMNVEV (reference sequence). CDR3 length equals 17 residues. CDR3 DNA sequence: TGTGCCAGCAGTTTATCGGACGCTGCGTTGAACACCGGGGAGCTGTTTTTT. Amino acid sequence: CASSLSDAALNTGELFF.

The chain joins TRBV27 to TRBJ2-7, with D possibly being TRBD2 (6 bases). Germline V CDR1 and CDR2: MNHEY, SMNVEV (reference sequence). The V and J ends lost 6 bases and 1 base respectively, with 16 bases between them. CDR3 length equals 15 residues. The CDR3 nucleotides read TGTGCCAGCAGCCCCCGGGACTTTCTATCCTACGAGCAGTACTTC. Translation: CASSPRDFLSYEQYF.

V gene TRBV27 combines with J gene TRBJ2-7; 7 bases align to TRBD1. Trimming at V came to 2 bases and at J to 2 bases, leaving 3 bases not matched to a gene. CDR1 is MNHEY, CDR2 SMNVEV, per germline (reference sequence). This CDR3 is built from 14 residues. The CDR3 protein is CASSLGTVTYEQYF. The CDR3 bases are TGTGCCAGCAGTTTAGGGACAGTCACCTACGAGCAGTACTTC.

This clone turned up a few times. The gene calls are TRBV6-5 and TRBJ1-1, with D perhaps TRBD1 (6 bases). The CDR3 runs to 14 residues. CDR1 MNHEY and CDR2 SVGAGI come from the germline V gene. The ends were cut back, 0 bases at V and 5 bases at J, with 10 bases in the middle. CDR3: CASSYSQGITEAFF. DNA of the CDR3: TGTGCCAGCAGTTACTCACAGGGAATTACTGAAGCTTTCTTT.

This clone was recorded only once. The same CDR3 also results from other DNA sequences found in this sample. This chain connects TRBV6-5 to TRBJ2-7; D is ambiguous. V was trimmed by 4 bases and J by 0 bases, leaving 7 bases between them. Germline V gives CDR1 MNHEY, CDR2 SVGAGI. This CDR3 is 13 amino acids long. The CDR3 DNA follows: TGTGCCAGCAGTTCGGGCCGCTCCTACGAGCAGTACTTC. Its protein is CASSSGRSYEQYF.

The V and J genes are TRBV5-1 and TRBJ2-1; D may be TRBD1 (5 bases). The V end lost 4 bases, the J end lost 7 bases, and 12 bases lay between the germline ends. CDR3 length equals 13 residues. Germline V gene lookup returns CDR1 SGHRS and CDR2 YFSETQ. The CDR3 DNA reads TGCGCCAGCAGCAGGGGTTCGAAAAATGAGCAGTTCTTC. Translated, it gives CASSRGSKNEQFF.

The CDR3 here is CASSPYRNSYEQYF. The DNA for the CDR3 is TGTGCCAGCAGTCCCTACAGGAACTCCTACGAGCAGTACTTC. This chain uses TRBV6-5 with TRBJ2-7, with D possibly TRBD1 on 5 matching bases. Trimming stripped 5 bases from V and 0 bases from J, with 11 bases between. The CDR3 is 14 residues long. The germline gives CDR1 MNHEY, CDR2 SVGAGI.

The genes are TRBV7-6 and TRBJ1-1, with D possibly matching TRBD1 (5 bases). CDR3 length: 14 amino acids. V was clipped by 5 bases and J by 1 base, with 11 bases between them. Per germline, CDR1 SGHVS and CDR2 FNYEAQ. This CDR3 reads CASSPRETNTEAFF. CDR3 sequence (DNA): TGTGCCAGCAGCCCCAGGGAAACGAACACTGAAGCTTTCTTT.

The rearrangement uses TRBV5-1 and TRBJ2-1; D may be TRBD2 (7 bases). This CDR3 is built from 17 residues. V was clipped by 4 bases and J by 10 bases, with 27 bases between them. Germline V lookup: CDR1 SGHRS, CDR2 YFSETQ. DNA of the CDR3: TGCGCCAGCAGCCCGGGGGGCGGCCCCCCAGGATTAGGAGAGCAGTTCTTC. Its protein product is CASSPGGGPPGLGEQFF.

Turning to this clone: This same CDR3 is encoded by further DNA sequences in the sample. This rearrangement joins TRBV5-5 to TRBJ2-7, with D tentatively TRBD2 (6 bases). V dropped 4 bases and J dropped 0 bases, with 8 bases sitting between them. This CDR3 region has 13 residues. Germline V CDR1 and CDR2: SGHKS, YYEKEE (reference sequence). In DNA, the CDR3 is TGTGCCAGCAGCGGGGGGAGCTCCTACGAGCAGTACTTC. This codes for CASSGGSSYEQYF.

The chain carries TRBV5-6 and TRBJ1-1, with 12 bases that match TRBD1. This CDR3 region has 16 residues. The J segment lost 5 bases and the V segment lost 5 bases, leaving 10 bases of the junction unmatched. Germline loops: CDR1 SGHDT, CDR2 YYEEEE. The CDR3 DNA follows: TGTGCCAGCAGGGGGACAGGGGGCGCTTTGGATACTGAAGCTTTCTTT. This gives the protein CASRGTGGALDTEAFF.

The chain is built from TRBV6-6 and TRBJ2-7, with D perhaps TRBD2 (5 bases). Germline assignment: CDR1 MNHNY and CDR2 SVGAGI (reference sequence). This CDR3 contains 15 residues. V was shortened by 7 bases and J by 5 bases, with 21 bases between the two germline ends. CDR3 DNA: TGTGCCAGCACCCCCTTGGGTGAGGGCCGAAACGAGCAGTACTTC. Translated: CASTPLGEGRNEQYF.

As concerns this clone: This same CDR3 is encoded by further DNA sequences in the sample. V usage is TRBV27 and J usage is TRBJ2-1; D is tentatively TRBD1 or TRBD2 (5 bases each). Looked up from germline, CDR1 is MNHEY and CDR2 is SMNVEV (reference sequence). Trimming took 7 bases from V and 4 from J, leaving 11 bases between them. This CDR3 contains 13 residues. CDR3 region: CASTLGPYNEQFF. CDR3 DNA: TGTGCCAGCACCCTGGGACCGTACAATGAGCAGTTCTTC.

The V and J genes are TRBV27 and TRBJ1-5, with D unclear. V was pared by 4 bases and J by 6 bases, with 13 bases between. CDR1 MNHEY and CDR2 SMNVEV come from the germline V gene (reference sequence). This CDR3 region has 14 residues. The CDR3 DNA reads TGTGCCAGCAGTTCCCTAGGATCTAGTCAGCCCCAGCATTTT. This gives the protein CASSSLGSSQPQHF.

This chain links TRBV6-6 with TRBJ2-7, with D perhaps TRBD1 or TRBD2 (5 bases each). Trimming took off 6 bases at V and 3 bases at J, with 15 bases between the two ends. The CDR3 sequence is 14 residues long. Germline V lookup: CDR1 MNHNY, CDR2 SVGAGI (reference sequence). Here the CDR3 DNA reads TGTGCCAGCAGCCCCGGGACGCTAAACTACGAGCAGTACTTC. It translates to CASSPGTLNYEQYF.

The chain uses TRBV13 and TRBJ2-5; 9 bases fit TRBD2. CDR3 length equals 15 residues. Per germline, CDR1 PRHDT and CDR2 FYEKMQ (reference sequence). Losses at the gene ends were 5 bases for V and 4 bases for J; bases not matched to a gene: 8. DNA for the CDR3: TGTGCCAGCAGCAACATAGCGGGAGAGGGAGAGACCCAGTACTTC. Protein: CASSNIAGEGETQYF.

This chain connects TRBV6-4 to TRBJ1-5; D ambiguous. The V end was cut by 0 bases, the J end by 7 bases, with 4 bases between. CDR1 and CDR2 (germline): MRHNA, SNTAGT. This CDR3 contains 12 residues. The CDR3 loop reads CASSDSGQPQHF. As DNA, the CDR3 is TGTGCCAGCAGTGACTCGGGGCAGCCCCAGCATTTT.

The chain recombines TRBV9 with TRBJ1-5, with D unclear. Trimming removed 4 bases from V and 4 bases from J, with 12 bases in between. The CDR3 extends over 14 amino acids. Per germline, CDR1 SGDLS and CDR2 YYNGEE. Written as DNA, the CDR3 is TGTGCCAGCAGCCCCCGCCCGGCTAATCAGCCCCAGCATTTT. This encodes CASSPRPANQPQHF.

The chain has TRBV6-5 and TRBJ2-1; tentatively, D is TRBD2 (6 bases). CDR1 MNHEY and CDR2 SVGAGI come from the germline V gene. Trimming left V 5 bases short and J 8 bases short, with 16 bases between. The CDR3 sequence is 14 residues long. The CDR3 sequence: CASSDRDLIYEQFF. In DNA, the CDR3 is TGTGCCAGCAGTGACCGGGACTTAATCTATGAGCAGTTCTTC.